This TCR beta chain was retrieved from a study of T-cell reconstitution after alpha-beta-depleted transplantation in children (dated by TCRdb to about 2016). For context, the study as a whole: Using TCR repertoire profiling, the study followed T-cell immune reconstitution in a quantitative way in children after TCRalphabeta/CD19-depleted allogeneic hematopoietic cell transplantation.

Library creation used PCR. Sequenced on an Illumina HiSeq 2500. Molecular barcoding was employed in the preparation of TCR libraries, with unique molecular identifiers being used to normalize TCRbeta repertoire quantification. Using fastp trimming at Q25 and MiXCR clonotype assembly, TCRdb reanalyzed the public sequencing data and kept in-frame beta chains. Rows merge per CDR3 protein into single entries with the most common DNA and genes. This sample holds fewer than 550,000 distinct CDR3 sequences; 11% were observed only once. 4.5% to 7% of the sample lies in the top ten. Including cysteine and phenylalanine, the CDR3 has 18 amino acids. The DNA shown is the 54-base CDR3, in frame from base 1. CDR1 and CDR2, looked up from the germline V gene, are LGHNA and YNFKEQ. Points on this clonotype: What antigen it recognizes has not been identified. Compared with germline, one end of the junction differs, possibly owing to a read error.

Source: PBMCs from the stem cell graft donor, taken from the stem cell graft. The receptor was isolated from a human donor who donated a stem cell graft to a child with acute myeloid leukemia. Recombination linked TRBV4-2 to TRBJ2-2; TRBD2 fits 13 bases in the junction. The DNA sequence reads TGTGCCAGCAGCCAAGTCCAGACCGGGACTAGCGGGACCGGGGTGCTGTTTTTT. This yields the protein CASSQVQTGTSGTGVLFF.